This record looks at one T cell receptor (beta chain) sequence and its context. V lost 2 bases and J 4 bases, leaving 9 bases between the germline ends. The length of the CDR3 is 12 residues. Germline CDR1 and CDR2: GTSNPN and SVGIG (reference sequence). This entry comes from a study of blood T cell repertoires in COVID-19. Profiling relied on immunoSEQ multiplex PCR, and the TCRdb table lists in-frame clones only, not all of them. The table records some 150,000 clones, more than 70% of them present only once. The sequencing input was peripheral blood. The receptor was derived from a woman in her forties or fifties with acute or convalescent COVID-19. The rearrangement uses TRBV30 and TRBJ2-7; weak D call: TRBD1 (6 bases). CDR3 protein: CAWSLQGYEQYF. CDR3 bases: TGTGCCTGGAGTTTACAGGGTTACGAGCAGTACTTC.